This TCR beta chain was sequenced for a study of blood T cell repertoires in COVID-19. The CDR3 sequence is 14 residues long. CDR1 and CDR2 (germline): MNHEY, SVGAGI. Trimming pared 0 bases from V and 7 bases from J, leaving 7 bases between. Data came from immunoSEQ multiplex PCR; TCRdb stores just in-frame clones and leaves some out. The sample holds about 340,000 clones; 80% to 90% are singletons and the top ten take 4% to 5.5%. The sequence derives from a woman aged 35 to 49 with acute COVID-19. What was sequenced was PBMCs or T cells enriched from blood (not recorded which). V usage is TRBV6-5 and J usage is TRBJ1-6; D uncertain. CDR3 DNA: TGTGCCAGCAGTTACTCGACTGCGAATTCACCCCTCCACTTT. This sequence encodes CASSYSTANSPLHF.